The TCR beta chain described here comes from a study of blood T cells in healthy people across ages. Study context: Per two T cells, template switching captured roughly one barcoded beta molecule.

Germline CDR1 is LGHDT and CDR2 is YNNKEL (reference sequence). V was pared by 0 bases and J by 6 bases, with 11 bases between. CDR3 length equals 14 residues. The use of a sample-barcoded 5' primer and a J-beta primer mix characterized a second PCR of roughly 7 to 11 cycles. Via MiXCR, TCRdb re-called the 5' RACE reads, giving one row per CDR3 protein. The table shows fewer than 800,000 distinct CDR3 sequences, with approximately 49% occurring only once. This sequence was found in an older woman in good health. What was sequenced was blood. The chain uses TRBV3-1 and TRBJ1-2; D is undetermined. CDR3 sequence reads: CASSQDQRIHGYTF. DNA for the CDR3: TGTGCCAGCAGCCAAGATCAACGGATCCATGGCTACACCTTC.